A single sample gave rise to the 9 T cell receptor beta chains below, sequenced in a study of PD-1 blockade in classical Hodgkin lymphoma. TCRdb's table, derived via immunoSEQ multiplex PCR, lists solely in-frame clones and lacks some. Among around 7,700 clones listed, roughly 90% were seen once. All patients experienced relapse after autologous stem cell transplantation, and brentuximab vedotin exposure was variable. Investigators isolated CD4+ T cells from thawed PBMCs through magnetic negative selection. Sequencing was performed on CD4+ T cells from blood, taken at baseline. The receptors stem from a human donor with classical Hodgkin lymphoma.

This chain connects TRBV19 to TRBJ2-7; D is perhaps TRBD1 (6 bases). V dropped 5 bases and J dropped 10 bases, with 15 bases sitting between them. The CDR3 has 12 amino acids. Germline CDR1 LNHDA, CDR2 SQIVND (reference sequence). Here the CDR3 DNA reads TGTGCCAGTAGTCTCTCCGACAGGCCCCAGTACTTC. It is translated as CASSLSDRPQYF.

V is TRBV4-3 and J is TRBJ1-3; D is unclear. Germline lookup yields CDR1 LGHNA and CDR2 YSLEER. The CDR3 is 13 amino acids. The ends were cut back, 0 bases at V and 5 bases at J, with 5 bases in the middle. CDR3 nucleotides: TGCGCCAGCAGCCAAGATGAGAGAAACACCATATATTTT. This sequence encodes CASSQDERNTIYF.

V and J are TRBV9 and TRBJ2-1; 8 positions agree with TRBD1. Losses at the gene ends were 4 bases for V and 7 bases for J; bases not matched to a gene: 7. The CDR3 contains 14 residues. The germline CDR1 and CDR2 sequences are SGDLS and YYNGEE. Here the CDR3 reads CASSPRTGKNEQFF. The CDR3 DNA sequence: TGTGCCAGCAGCCCTCGGACAGGGAAGAATGAGCAGTTCTTC.

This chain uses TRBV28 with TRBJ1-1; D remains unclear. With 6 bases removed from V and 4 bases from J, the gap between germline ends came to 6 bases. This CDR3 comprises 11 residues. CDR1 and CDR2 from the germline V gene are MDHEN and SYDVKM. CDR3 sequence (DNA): TGTGCCAGCAGGCTGGCCACTGAAGCTTTCTTT. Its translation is CASRLATEAFF. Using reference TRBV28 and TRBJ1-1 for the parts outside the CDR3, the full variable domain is DVKVTQSSRYLVKRTGEKVFLECVQDMDHENMFWYRQDPGLGLRLIYFSYDVKMKEKGDIPEGYSVSREKKERFSLILESASTNQTSMYLCASRLATEAFFGQGTRLTVV.

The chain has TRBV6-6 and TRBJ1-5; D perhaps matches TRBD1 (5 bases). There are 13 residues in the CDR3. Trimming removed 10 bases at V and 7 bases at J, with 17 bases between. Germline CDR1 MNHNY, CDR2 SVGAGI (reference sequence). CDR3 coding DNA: TGTGCCACTGGCCCCGGGACCGGCCAGCCCCAGCATTTT. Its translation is CATGPGTGQPQHF.

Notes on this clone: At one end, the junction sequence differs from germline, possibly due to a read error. The CDR3 bases are TGTGCCAGCACTTTAGCGGATTGGAACACCGGGGAGCTGTTTTTT. Translation: CASTLADWNTGELFF. V usage is TRBV27 and J usage is TRBJ2-2; D is perhaps TRBD2 (6 bases). The germline gives CDR1 MNHEY, CDR2 SMNVEV (reference sequence). CDR3 length: 15 residues.

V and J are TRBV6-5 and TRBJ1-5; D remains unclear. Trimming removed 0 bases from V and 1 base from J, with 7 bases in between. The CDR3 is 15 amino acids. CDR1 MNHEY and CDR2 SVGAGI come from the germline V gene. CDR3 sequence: CASSYSGYSNQPQHF. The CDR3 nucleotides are TGTGCCAGCAGTTACTCGGGTTACAGCAATCAGCCCCAGCATTTT.

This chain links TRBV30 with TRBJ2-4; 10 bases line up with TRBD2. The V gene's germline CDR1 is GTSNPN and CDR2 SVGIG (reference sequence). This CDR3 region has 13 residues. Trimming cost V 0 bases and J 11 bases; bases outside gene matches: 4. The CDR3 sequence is CAWSVVAGGFQYF. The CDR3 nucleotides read TGTGCCTGGAGTGTTGTAGCGGGAGGTTTTCAGTACTTC.

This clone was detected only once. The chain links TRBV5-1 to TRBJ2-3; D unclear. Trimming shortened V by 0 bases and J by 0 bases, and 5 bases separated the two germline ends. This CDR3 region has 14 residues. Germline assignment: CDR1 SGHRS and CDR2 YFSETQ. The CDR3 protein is CASSLDISTDTQYF. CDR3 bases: TGCGCCAGCAGCTTGGATATTAGCACAGATACGCAGTATTTT.